This T cell receptor beta chain was profiled in a study of T cell repertoires in cytomegalovirus infection. Whole-study context: Public signatures in TCR beta pointed to CMV infection and matching HLA type.

V lost 6 bases and J lost 2; bases outside the gene matches: 11. The germline V gene encodes CDR1 LNHDA and CDR2 SQIVND (reference sequence). The CDR3 is 16 amino acids. With regard to this clonotype: Its target is unknown.

Study results and caveats: CMV-specific HLA-C-restricted TCR beta clonotypes dominated the ex vivo response. People with CMV and the relevant HLA were identified by cumulative public TCR beta family frequency.

Each CDR3 protein is one row after TCRdb ran MiXCR on the reads. The table records about 130,000 distinct CDR3 sequences, approximately 8.8% of them present only once. The sample was PBMCs. The receptor's source is a human donor in good health (CMV status not recorded). Some clones in this sample may be carry-over from other donors' samples. This sequence joins TRBV19 and TRBJ2-3, with 7 bases fitting TRBD1. This CDR3 reads CASSSDRSPITDTQYF. CDR3 bases: TGTGCCAGTAGCTCGGACAGGTCGCCGATCACAGATACGCAGTATTTT.